The 14 T cell receptor beta chains in this list originate from one sample, sequenced in a study of blood T cell repertoires in COVID-19. Clones were sequenced by immunoSEQ multiplex PCR, and TCRdb holds only the in-frame ones, with some missing. Among about 79,000 clones listed, about 89% were seen once. Material for sequencing was peripheral blood. Receptors originate from a man aged 65 to 85 with active or convalescent COVID-19.

DNA for the CDR3: TGTGCCAGCGGGCGAATTTTGGCTTTCTTT. Translated, it gives CASGRILAFF. The chain is built from TRBV6-5 and TRBJ1-1; D unclear. The CDR3 sequence is 10 residues long. From germline, CDR1 is MNHEY and CDR2 SVGAGI. Trimming pared 8 bases from V and 11 bases from J, leaving 12 bases between.

V usage is TRBV7-2 and J usage is TRBJ1-3; possible D gene TRBD1, 6 bases. Trimming took off 5 bases at V and 7 bases at J, with 15 bases between the two ends. The germline CDR1 and CDR2 sequences are SGHTA and FQGNSA. The CDR3 runs 14 residues. The CDR3 loop is CASSKGGGQNTIYF. In DNA, the CDR3 is TGTGCCAGCAGCAAAGGGGGAGGGCAGAACACCATATATTTT.

The chain uses TRBV2 and TRBJ2-7; D ambiguous. From germline, CDR1 is SNHLY and CDR2 FYNNEI. Deletions cut 1 base from V and 9 bases from J, with 10 bases between. There are 12 residues in the CDR3. The CDR3 DNA follows: TGTGCCAGCAGTGAAGGGGTAGCAGTGCAGTACTTC. It is translated as CASSEGVAVQYF.

V gene TRBV7-3 combines with J gene TRBJ2-1; TRBD2 agrees at 9 bases. The CDR3 extends over 14 amino acids. Germline assignment: CDR1 SGHTA and CDR2 FQGTGA. Trimming removed 2 bases from V and 15 bases from J; junction bases left unmatched: 11. The CDR3 DNA follows: TGTGCCAGCAGCTTATTTGTATCGGCGGGAGGGCTGTTCTTC. It specifies CASSLFVSAGGLFF.

The rearrangement uses TRBV12-3 or TRBV12-4 and TRBJ1-5, with 7 bases lining up with TRBD1. CDR3 length equals 12 residues. Losses at the gene ends were 5 bases for V and 7 bases for J; bases not matched to a gene: 2. CDR3 sequence reads: CASSAGGQPQHF. The CDR3 DNA follows: TGTGCCAGCAGTGCAGGGGGACAGCCCCAGCATTTT.

On this clone: The junction differs from germline at one of its ends, possibly a read error. This chain uses TRBV7-7 with TRBJ2-5, with D uncertain. Germline V CDR1 and CDR2: SSHAT, FNYEAQ (reference sequence). CDR3 length equals 13 residues. The CDR3 nucleotides are TGTGCTAGCAGCTTTGGGCCACGGGAGACCCAGTACTTC. Translated, it gives CASSFGPRETQYF.

This chain uses TRBV15 with TRBJ2-7; 8 bases line up with TRBD2. Trimming took 1 base from V and 10 from J; bases not matched to a gene: 15. The CDR3 spans 16 residues. Germline CDR1 LNHNV, CDR2 YYDKDF (reference sequence). DNA for the CDR3: TGTGCCACCAGCAGAGGCTCTTCGCGGGGGGAGCAGATACAGTACTTC. Translating it yields CATSRGSSRGEQIQYF.

The chain links TRBV29-1 to TRBJ2-7; tentative D call: TRBD2 (5 bases). The CDR3 spans 12 residues. V shed 7 bases and J shed 7 bases, with 17 bases lying between them. From germline, CDR1 is SQVTM and CDR2 ANQGSEA. The CDR3, as DNA: TGCAGCGCCGGGGAGCCGTCTCGGGAGCAGTACTTC. Its protein product is CSAGEPSREQYF.

The chain has TRBV11-2 and TRBJ2-5; TRBD1 matches 7 bases. The CDR3 sequence is 13 residues long. V lost 5 bases, J lost 1 base, and 1 base stayed unmatched. Germline loops: CDR1 SGHAT, CDR2 FQNNGV. This CDR3 is CASSGTAQETQYF. In DNA, the CDR3 is TGTGCCAGCAGCGGGACAGCCCAAGAGACCCAGTACTTC.

The chain links TRBV28 to TRBJ2-1; 8 bases align to TRBD1. Germline V CDR1 and CDR2: MDHEN, SYDVKM. The V segment lost 4 bases and the J segment 3 bases; nucleotides outside the gene matches: 5. CDR3 length equals 15 residues. CDR3 loop: CASSWWTGRYNEQFF. The DNA for the CDR3 is TGTGCCAGCAGTTGGTGGACAGGGCGCTACAATGAGCAGTTCTTC.

This clone was detected only once. The V and J genes are TRBV30 and TRBJ2-7, with 7 bases fitting TRBD2. The CDR3 runs 12 residues. The J segment lost 7 bases and the V segment lost 2 bases, leaving 5 bases of the junction unmatched. Germline CDR1 GTSNPN, CDR2 SVGIG (reference sequence). The DNA of the CDR3 is TGTGCCTGGAGTATAGAAGCGGGAGAGCAGTACTTC. Its translation is CAWSIEAGEQYF.

This clone was seen a single time. CDR3 DNA: TGTGCCAGCAGCTCGTCCGGGGGGGGTATGAACACTGAAGCTTTCTTT. Its translation is CASSSSGGGMNTEAFF. This chain joins TRBV7-2 and TRBJ1-1, with D possibly matching TRBD1 (5 bases). This CDR3 contains 16 residues. Trimming took 4 bases from V and 0 from J, leaving 15 bases between them. From germline, CDR1 is SGHTA and CDR2 FQGNSA.

This clone was seen just once. The chain carries TRBV19 and TRBJ2-5; possibly TRBD2 for D (6 bases). Per germline, CDR1 LNHDA and CDR2 SQIVND (reference sequence). V shed 5 bases and J shed 4 bases, with 17 bases lying between them. CDR3 size: 15 residues. The CDR3 is CASSDRGLEGETQYF. In nucleotides, the CDR3 is TGTGCCAGTAGTGACCGGGGACTCGAGGGAGAGACCCAGTACTTC.

This chain uses TRBV11-2 with TRBJ1-4; no clear D. The length of the CDR3 is 13 residues. The V end lost 5 bases, the J end lost 5 bases, and 9 bases lay between the germline ends. CDR1 and CDR2 (germline): SGHAT, FQNNGV. The CDR3: CASSKDYNEKLFF. The CDR3 DNA follows: TGTGCCAGCAGCAAGGACTACAATGAAAAACTGTTTTTT.